The present entry profiles one T cell receptor beta chain with its context. The target antigen is unknown. This sample was taken from a study of T cell responses to AZD1222 COVID-19 vaccine. Overall study context: Second doses were pooled across both intervals (about 4 or about 12 weeks).

The table came from immunoSEQ multiplex PCR; TCRdb's copy has only in-frame clones and leaves some out. The sample includes 40,000 to 55,000 clones, roughly 80% seen only once; the top ten take about 3.8%. The study, taken as a whole, reports: Repertoires were obtained only post-peak T cell response. Clonal diversity was possibly underestimated, and white British individuals and females predominated among donors.

Per germline, CDR1 KGHSH and CDR2 LQKENI. This CDR3 comprises 15 residues. Between the trimmed V and J ends, which lost 3 bases and 1 base, there was a span of 12 bases. The specimen comprised peripheral blood, sampled on day 0 of AZD1222 vaccination. The TCR sequence derives from an adult in good health. The genes are TRBV18 and TRBJ1-1; D unresolved. The CDR3 region is CASSPALEPNTEAFF. The CDR3 DNA follows: TGTGCCAGCTCACCCGCTTTGGAGCCGAACACTGAAGCTTTCTTT.